The clone carrying this T cell receptor beta chain was counted ten times or more. Its antigen is unidentified. This sample stems from a study of neurological immune-mediated disorders. General observations from the study: In HTLV-1-associated myelopathy, TCR clonal expansion was greatest, whereas multiple sclerosis had the least, falling below healthy controls.

Time point of the sample: longitudinal time-point 3. Healthy controls comprised blood bank volunteers in Maryland, USA. Unsorted libraries were prepared from 2 million PBMCs held at -80 C. TCRdb re-analysed the 5' RACE reads in MiXCR, keeping a single row per CDR3 protein. This table holds 45,000 to 65,000 distinct CDR3 sequences, 7% to 10% found once. The CDR3 contains 13 residues. V lost 4 bases, J lost 7 bases, and 12 bases lay in between. Per germline, CDR1 SGHRS and CDR2 YFSETQ. The receptor's source is a woman in her thirties or forties in good health. The sample consisted of PBMCs. The chain links TRBV5-1 to TRBJ2-4; D call uncertain. The CDR3 region has the DNA TGCGCCAGCAGCACGGCTGTTCAGAACATTCAGTACTTC. Residues: CASSTAVQNIQYF.